This paragraph covers one T cell receptor (beta chain) sequence. Its cognate antigen is unknown. The data belong to a study of vaccination and CD4 T cells after COVID-19. Study-wide context: Convalescent patients had positive nasal swab PCR results for SARS-CoV-2. Disease was mild in eight to ten and severe in one. Across the group, participants received two doses of either BNT162b2 or mRNA-1273 vaccine.

MiXCR was run by TCRdb on the PCR reads, yielding one entry per CDR3 protein. The data show some 22,000 distinct CDR3 sequences, around 50% seen once. V was pared by 2 bases and J by 0 bases, with 13 bases between. The CDR3 contains 16 residues. From germline, CDR1 is MNHEY and CDR2 SVGAGI. General study results and limits: 304 of 307 vaccine-specific clones from convalescent patients were spike mono-reactive.

The chain combines TRBV6-5 with TRBJ1-1; D is ambiguous. The sequencing here drew on CD4+ T cells from blood, taken before SARS-CoV-2 vaccination. This sequence was found in a human donor who had recovered from COVID-19. The CDR3 here is CASSYPKNPVNTEAFF. The DNA of the CDR3 is TGTGCCAGCAGTTACCCGAAAAATCCGGTGAACACTGAAGCTTTCTTT.